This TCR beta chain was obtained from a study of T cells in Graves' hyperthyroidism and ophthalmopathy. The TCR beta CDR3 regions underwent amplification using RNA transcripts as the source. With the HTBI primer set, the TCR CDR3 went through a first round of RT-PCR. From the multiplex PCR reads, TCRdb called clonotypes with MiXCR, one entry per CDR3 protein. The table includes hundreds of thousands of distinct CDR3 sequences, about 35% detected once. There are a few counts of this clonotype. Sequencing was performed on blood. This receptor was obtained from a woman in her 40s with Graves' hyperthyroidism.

DNA of the CDR3: TGTGCCAGCAGTTCTACCGATGCGCTTAGCCTCTTGGAGACCCAGTACTTC. This gives the protein CASSSTDALSLLETQYF. V is TRBV11-2 and J is TRBJ2-5; D is unclear. The CDR3 totals 17 residues. From germline, CDR1 is SGHAT and CDR2 FQNNGV. V was pared by 6 bases and J by 5 bases, with 25 bases between. The full variable domain, in which reference TRBV11-2 and TRBJ2-5 provide the parts outside the CDR3, is EAGVAQSPRYKIIEKRQSVAFWCNPISGHATLYWYQQILGQGPKLLIQFQNNGVVDDSQLPKDRFSAERLKGVDSTLKIQPAKLEDSAVYLCASSSTDALSLLETQYFGPGTRLLVL.